This T cell receptor (beta chain) was retrieved from a study of shared clonotypes between healthy human individuals. Study-wide results and limits: The study found about 5% of naive CD4 clonotypes shared across a handful of donors. Estimated richness was generally greater in naive than memory subsets.

As for this clone: Its antigen is unknown.

Here immunoSEQ multiplex PCR was the method, and the copy in TCRdb shows in-frame clones only, minus some. The data show 850,000 to 1,200,000 clones, 70% to 80% seen once. The CDR3 loop spans 16 amino acids. The germline gives CDR1 SGHTA, CDR2 FQGTGA. V lost 1 base and J lost 4, with 16 bases in between. This clonotype was obtained from a man between 18 and 29 years old in good health. The rearrangement uses TRBV7-3 and TRBJ2-5; D perhaps matches TRBD2 (7 bases). Material: memory CD4+ T cells sorted from blood. The subset denotes: CD45RA-negative fraction. The CDR3 bases are TGTGCCAGCAGCTTAATGCCCCCCGGGGGGCGAGAGACCCAGTACTTC. This codes for CASSLMPPGGRETQYF.